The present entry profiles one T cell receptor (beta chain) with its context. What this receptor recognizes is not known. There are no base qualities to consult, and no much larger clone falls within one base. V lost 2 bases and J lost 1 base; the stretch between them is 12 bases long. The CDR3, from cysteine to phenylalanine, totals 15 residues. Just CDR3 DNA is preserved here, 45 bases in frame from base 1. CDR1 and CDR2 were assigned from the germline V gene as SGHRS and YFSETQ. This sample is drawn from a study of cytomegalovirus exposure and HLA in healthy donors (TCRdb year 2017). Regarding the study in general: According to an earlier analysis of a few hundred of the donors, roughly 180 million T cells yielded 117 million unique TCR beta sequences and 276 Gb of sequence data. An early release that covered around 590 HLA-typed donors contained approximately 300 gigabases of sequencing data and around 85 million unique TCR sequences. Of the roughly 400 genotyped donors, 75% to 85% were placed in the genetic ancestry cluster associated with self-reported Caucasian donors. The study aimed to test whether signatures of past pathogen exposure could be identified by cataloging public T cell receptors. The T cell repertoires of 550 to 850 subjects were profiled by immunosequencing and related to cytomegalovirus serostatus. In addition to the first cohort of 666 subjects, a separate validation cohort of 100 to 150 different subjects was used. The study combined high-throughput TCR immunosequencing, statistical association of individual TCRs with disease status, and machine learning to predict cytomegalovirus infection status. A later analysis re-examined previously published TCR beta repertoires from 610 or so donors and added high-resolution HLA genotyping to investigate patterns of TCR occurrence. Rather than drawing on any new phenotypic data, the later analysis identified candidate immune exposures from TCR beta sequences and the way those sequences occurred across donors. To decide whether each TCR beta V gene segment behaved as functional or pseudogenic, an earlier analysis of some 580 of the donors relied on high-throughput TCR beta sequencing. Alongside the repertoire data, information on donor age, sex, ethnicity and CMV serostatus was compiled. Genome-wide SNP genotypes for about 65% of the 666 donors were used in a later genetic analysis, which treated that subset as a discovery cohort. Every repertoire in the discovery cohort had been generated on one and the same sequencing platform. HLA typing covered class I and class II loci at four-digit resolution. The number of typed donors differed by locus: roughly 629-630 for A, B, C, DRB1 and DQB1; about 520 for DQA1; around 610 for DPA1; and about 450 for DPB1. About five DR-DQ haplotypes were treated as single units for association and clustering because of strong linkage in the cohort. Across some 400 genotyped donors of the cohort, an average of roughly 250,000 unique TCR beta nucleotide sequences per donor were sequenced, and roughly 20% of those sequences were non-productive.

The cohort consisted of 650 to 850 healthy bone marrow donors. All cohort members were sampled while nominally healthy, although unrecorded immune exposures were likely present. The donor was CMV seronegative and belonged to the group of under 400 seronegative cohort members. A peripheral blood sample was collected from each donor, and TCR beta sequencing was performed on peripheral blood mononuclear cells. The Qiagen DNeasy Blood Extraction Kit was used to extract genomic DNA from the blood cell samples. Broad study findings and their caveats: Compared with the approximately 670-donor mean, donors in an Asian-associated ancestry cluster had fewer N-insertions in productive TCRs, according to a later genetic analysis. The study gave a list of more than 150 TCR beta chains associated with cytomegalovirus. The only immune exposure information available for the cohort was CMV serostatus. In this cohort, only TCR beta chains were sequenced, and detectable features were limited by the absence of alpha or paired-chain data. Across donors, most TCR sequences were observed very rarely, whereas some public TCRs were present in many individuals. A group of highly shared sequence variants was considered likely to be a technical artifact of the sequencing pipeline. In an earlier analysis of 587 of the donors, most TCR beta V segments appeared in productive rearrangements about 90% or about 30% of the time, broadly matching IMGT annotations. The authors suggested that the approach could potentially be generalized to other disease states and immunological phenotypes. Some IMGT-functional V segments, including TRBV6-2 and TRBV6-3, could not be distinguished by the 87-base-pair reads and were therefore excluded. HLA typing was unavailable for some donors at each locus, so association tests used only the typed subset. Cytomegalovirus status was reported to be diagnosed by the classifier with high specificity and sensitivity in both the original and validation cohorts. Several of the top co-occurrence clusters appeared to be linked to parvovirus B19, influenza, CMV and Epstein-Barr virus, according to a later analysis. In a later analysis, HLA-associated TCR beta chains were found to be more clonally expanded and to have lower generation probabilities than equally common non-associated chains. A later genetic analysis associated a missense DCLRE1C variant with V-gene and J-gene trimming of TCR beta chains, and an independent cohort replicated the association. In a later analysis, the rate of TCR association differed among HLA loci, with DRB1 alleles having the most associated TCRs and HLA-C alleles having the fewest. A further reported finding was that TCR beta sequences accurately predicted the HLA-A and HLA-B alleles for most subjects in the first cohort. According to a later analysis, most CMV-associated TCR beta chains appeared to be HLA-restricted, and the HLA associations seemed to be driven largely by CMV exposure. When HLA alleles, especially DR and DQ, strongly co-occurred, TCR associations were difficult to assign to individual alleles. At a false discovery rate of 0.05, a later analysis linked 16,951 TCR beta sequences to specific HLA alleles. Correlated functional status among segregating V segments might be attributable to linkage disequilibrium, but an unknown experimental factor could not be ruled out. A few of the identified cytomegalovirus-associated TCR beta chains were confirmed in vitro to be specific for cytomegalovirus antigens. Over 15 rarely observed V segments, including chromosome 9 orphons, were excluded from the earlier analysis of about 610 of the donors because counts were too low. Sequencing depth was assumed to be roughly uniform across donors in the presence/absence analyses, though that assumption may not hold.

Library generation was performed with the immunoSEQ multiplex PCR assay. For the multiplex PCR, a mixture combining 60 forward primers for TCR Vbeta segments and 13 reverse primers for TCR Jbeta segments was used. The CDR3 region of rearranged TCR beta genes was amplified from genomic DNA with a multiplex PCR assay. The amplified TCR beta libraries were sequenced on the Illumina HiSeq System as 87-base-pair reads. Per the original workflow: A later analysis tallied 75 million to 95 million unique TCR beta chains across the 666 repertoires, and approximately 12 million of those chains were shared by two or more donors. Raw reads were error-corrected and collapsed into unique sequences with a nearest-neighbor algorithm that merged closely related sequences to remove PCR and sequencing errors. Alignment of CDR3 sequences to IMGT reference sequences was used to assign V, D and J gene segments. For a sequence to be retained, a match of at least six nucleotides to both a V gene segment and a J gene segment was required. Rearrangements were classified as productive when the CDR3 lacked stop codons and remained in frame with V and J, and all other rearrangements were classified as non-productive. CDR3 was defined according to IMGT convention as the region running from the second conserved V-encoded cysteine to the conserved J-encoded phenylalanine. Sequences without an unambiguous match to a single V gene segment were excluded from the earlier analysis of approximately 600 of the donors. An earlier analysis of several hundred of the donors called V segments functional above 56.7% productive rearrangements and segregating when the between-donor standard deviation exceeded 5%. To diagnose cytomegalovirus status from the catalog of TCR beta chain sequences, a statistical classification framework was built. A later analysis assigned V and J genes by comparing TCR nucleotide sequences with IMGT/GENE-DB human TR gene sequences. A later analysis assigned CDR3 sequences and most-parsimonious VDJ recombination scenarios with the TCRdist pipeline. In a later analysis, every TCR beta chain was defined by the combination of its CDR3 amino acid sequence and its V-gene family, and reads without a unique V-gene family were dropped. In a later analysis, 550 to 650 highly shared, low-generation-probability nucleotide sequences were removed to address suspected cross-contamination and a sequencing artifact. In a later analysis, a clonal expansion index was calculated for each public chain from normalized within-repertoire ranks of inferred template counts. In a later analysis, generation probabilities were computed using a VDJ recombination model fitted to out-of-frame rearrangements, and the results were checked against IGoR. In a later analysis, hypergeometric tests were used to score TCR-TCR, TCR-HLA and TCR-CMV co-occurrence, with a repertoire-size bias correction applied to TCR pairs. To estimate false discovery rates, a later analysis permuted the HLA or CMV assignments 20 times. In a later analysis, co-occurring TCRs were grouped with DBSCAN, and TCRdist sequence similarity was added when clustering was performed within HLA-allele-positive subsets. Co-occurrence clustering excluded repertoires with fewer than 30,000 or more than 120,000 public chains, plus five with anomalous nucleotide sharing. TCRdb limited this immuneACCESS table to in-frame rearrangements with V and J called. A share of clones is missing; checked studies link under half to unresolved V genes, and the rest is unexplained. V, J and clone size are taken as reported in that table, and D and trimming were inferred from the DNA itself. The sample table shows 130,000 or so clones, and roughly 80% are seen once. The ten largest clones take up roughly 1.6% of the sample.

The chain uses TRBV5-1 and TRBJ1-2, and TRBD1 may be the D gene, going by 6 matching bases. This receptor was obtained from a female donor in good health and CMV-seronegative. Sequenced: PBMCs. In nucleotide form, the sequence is TGCGCCAGCAGCTTAAACGTACAGGGTAACTATGGCTACACCTTC. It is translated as CASSLNVQGNYGYTF.